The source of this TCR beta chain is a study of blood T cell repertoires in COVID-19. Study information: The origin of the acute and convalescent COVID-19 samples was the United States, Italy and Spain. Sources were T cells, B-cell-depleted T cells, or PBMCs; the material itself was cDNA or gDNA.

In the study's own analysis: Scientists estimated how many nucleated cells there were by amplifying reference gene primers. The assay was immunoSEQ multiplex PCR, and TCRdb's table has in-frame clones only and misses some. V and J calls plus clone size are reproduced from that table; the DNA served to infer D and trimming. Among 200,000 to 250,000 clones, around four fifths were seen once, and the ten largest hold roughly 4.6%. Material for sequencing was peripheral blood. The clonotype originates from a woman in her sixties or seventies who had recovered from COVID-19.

The CDR3: CASSLIGWDRTNEQYF. CDR3 DNA sequence: TGTGCCAGCAGCTTGATTGGGTGGGACAGAACCAACGAGCAGTACTTC. This chain joins TRBV7-2 and TRBJ2-7, with 7 bases identical to TRBD1. V lost 3 bases to trimming and J lost 5 bases; unmatched junction nucleotides: 13. This CDR3 is 16 amino acids long. CDR1 SGHTA and CDR2 FQGNSA come from the germline V gene.